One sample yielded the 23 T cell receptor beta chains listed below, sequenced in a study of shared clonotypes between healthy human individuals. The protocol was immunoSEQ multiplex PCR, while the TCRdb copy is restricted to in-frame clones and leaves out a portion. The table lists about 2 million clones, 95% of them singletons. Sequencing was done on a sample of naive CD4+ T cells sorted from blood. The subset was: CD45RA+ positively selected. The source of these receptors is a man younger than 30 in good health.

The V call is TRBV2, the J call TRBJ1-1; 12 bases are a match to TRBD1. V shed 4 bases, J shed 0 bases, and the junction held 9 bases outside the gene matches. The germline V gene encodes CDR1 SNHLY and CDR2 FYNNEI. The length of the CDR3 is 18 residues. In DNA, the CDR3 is TGTGCCAGCAGTGGTGGGACAGGGGGCCGGTTCATGAACACTGAAGCTTTCTTT. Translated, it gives CASSGGTGGRFMNTEAFF.

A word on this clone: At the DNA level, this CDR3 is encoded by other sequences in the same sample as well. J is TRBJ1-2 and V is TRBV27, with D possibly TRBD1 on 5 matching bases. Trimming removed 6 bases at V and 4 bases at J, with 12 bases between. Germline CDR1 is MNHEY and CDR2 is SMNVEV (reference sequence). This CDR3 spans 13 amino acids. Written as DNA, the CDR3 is TGTGCCAGCAGCCTCCGTGGGGGCTATGGCTACACCTTC. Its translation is CASSLRGGYGYTF.

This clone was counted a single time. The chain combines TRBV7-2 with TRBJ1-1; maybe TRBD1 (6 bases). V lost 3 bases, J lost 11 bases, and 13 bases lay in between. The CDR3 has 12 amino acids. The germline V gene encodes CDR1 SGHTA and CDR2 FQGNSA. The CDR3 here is CASSLVGGKAFF. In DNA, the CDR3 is TGTGCCAGCAGCTTGGTGGGGGGCAAGGCTTTCTTT.

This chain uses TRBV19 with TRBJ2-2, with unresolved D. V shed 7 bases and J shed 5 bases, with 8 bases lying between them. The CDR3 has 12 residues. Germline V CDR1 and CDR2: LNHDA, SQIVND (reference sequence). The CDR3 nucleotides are TGTGCCAGTACAAGGCGAACCGGGGAGCTGTTTTTT. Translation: CASTRRTGELFF.

CDR3 residues: CASGLGMVSGETQYF. CDR3 nucleotides: TGTGCTAGTGGTTTGGGAATGGTCAGTGGAGAGACCCAGTACTTC. This chain links TRBV12-5 with TRBJ2-5, with D unclear. The germline gives CDR1 LGHNT, CDR2 FRNRAP. V shed 1 base and J shed 4 bases, with 13 bases lying between them. The length of the CDR3 is 15 residues.

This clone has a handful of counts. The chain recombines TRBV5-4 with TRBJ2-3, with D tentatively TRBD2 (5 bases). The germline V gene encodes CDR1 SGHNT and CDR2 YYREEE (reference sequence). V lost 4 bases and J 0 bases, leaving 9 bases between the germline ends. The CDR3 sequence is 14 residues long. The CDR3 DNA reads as TGTGCCAGCAGCCGGACTTCTAGCACAGATACGCAGTATTTT. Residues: CASSRTSSTDTQYF.

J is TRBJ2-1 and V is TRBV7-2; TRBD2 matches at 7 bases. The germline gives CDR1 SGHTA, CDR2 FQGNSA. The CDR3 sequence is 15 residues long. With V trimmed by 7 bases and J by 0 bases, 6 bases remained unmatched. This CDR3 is CASTPGLNSYNEQFF. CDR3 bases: TGTGCCAGCACTCCGGGACTAAACTCCTACAATGAGCAGTTCTTC.

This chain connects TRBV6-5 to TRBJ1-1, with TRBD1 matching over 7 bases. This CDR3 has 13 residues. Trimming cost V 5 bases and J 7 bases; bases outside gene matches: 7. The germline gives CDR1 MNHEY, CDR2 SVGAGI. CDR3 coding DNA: TGTGCCAGCAGTGCCTCAGGGGGACTTGAAGCTTTCTTT. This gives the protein CASSASGGLEAFF.

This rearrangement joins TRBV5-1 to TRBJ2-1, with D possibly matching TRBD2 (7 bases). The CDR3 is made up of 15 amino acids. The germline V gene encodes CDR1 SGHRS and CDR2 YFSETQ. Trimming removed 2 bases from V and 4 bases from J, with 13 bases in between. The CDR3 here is CASSFAGAEYNEQFF. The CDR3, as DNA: TGCGCCAGCAGCTTTGCGGGGGCCGAATACAATGAGCAGTTCTTC.

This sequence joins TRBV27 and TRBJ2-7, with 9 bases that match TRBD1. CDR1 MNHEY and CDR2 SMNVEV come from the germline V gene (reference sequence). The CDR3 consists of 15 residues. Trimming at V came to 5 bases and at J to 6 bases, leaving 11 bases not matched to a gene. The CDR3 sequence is CASSPTGGAGLEQYF. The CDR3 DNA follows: TGTGCCAGCAGTCCCACAGGGGGCGCGGGCCTCGAGCAGTACTTC.

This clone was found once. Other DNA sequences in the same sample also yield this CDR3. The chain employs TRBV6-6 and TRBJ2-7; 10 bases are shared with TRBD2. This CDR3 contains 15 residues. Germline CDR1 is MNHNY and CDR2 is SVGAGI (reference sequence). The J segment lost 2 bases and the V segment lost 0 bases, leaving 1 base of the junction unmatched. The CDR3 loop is CASSYSLAGAYEQYF. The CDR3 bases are TGTGCCAGCAGTTACTCGCTAGCGGGAGCCTACGAGCAGTACTTC.

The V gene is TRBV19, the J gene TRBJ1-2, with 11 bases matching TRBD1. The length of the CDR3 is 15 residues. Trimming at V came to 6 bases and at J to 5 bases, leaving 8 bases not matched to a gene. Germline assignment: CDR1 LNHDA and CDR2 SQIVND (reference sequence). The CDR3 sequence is CASRDAGTGGYGYTF. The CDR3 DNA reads TGTGCCAGTAGAGACGCCGGGACAGGGGGTTATGGCTACACCTTC.

The CDR3 bases are TGTGCCAGCAGTGGACGAGGGGGCCCTAGCACAGATACGCAGTATTTT. This encodes CASSGRGGPSTDTQYF. The chain couples TRBV6-1 to TRBJ2-3, with 7 nucleotides matching TRBD1. The CDR3 consists of 16 residues. Germline V gene data show CDR1 as MNHNS and CDR2 as SASEGT. V gave up 4 bases and J gave up 0 bases; unmatched junction bases: 7.

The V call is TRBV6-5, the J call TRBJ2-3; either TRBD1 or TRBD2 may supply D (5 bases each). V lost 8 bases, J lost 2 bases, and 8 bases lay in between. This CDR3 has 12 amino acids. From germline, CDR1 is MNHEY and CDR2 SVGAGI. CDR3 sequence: CASWGFTDTQYF. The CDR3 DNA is TGTGCCAGCTGGGGGTTCACAGATACGCAGTATTTT.

The CDR3 coding sequence is TGTGCCAGCCGGACACGGGAGAATTCACCCCTCCACTTT. It specifies CASRTRENSPLHF. The rearrangement links TRBV6-1 to TRBJ1-6; perhaps TRBD1 as D (5 bases). Trimming shortened V by 8 bases and J by 7 bases, and 12 bases separated the two germline ends. This CDR3 spans 13 amino acids. CDR1 and CDR2 (germline): MNHNS, SASEGT.

DNA of the CDR3: TGTGCCAGCAGTGTCCTCTCTCCGGGACAGGGAACCTACGAGCAGTACTTC. It translates to CASSVLSPGQGTYEQYF. The chain couples TRBV6-1 to TRBJ2-7, with 9 bases that match TRBD1. The CDR3 consists of 17 residues. From germline, CDR1 is MNHNS and CDR2 SASEGT. V lost 4 bases and J lost 2; bases outside the gene matches: 12.

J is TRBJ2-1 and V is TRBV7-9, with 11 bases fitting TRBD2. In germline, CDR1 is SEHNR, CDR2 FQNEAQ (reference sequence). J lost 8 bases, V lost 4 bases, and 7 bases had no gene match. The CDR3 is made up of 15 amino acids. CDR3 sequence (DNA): TGTGCCAGCAGCTCGACTAGCGGGAATTTACATGAGCAGTTCTTC. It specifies CASSSTSGNLHEQFF.

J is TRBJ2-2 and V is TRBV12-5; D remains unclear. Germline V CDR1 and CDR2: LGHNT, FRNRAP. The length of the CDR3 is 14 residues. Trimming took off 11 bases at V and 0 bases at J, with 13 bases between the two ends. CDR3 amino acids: CASRAETNTGELFF. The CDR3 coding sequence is TGTGCTTCTAGGGCAGAGACGAACACCGGGGAGCTGTTTTTT.

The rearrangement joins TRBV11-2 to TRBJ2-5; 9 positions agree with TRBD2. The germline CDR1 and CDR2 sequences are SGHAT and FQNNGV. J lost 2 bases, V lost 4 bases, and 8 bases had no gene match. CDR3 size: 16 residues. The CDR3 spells CASSSSGGRAQETQYF. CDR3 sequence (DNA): TGTGCCAGCAGCTCCTCGGGCGGGAGGGCTCAAGAGACCCAGTACTTC.

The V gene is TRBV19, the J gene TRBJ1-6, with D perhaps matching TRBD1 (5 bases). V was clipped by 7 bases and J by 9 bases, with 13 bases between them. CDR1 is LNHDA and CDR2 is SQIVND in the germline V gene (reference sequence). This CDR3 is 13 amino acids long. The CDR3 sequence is CASTAREGSPLHF. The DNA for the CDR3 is TGTGCCAGTACCGCCAGGGAGGGTTCACCCCTCCACTTT.

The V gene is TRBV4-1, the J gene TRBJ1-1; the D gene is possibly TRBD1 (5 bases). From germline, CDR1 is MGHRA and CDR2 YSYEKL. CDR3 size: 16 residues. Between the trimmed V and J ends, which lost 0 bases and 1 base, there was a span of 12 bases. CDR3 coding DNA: TGCGCCAGCAGCCAAGATCGGGCGAGGGGGAACACTGAAGCTTTCTTT. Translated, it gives CASSQDRARGNTEAFF.

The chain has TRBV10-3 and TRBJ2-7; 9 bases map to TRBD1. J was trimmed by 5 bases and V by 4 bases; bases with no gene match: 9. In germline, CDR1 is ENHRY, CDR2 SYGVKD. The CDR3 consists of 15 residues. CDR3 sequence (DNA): TGTGCCATCAGTGGGACCGGACAGGGGATCCACGAGCAGTACTTC. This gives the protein CAISGTGQGIHEQYF.

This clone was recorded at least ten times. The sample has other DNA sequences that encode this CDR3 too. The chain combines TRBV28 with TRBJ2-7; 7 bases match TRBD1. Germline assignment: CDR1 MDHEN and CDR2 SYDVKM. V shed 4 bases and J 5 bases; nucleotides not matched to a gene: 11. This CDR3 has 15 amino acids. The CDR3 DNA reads TGTGCCAGCAGTTCCCCCACAGGGGTCTTAAACGAGCAGTACTTC. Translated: CASSSPTGVLNEQYF.